This paragraph reports one T cell receptor (beta chain). The antigen is not known. Germline assignment: CDR1 LNHDA and CDR2 SQIVND (reference sequence). The CDR3 consists of 14 residues. Trimming pared 5 bases from V and 8 bases from J, leaving 18 bases between. The data derive from a study of T cell responses to AZD1222 COVID-19 vaccine. Overall study findings and caveats: Spike-specific TCR breadth and depth were elevated following two AZD1222 doses. Clonal diversity may have been underestimated in mostly white British donors. Unmutated variant regions are reportedly targeted by nearly half of spike-specific TCRs. Across spike, vaccine-associated CD4 TCRs were found, dominant at 160-218 and 743-854.

The data were produced by immunoSEQ multiplex PCR, yet TCRdb's version contains in-frame clones alone and is incomplete. The data show around 140,000 clones, approximately 91% seen once. The chain joins TRBV19 to TRBJ1-2; D gene uncertain. The receptor comes from an adult who received the AZD1222 COVID-19 vaccine. Sequenced here: peripheral blood, sampled 28 days after the second AZD1222 dose. The CDR3 loop is CASSPGWTLGGYTF. DNA for the CDR3: TGTGCCAGTAGTCCCGGGTGGACCTTGGGGGGCTACACCTTC. The complete variable domain, with remaining parts taken from reference TRBV19 and TRBJ1-2, reads DGGITQSPKYLFRKEGQNVTLSCEQNLNHDAMYWYRQDPGQGLRLIYYSQIVNDFQKGDIAEGYSVSREKKESFPLTVTSAQKNPTAFYLCASSPGWTLGGYTFGSGTRLTVV.